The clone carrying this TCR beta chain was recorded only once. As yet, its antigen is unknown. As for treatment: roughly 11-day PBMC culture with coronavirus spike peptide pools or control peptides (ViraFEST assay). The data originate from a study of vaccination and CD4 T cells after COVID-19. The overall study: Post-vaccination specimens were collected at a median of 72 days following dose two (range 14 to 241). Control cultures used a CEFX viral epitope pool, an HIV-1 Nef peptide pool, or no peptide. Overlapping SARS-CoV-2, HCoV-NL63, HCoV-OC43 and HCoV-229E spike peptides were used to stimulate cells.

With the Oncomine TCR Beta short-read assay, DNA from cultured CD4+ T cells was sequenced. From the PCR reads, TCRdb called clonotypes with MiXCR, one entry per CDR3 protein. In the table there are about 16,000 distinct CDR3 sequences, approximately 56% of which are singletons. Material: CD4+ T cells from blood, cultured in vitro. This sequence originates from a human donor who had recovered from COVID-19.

For the CDR3, the DNA is TGTGCCAGCAGCTATTCCTATAGCGCGGAATACAATGAGCAGTTCTTC. Its translation: CASSYSYSAEYNEQFF. The chain has TRBV6-2 or TRBV6-3 and TRBJ2-1; TRBD2 is a possible D gene (5 bases). Deletions cut 6 bases from V and 4 bases from J, with 19 bases between. Germline V gene lookup returns CDR1 MNHEY and CDR2 SVGEGT. The CDR3 is made up of 16 amino acids.